The rows below give T cell receptor beta chains drawn from one sample of a study of OX40 agonist ivuxolimab in advanced cancers. Generated by immunoSEQ multiplex PCR, the TCRdb table keeps only in-frame clones and is missing some. The sample records roughly 33,000 clones, 84% being singletons. The sequencing used CD4+ or CD8+ T cells sorted from blood, collected in a trial of the OX40 agonist ivuxolimab. The receptors were gathered from an adult with an advanced solid tumor such as melanoma, head and neck, liver or kidney cancer. Both conserved end residues are part of each CDR3. Fields, in order: clone size, D gene, J gene, V gene, CDR3 protein, CDR3 DNA. The D gene is left open where the match is weak. Clone sizes are given selectively: once, few, many, or a class where the clone is expanded.

>.|.|TRBJ1-3|TRBV7-9
CASSSRPPGEGNTIYF
TGTGCCAGCAGCTCCCGGCCACCCGGGGAGGGAAACACCATATATTTT
>.|.|TRBJ1-2|TRBV30
CAWSVRVNYGYTF
TGCGCCTGGAGTGTTAGGGTTAACTATGGCTACACCTTC
>.|.|TRBJ2-3|TRBV7-9
CASSSSRASGTDTQYF
TGTGCCAGCAGCTCCAGTAGGGCTAGCGGCACAGATACGCAGTATTTT
>.|TRBD2|TRBJ2-7|TRBV7-2
CASSLTSVSSYEQYF
TGTGCCAGCAGCTTAACTAGCGTTAGCTCCTACGAGCAGTACTTC
>once|.|TRBJ2-3|TRBV11-2
CASSPDIGSSDTQYF
TGTGCCAGCAGCCCTGATATCGGGAGCTCGGATACGCAGTATTTT
>.|.|TRBJ2-4|TRBV5-6
CASSIGEKNIQYF
TGTGCCAGCAGCATCGGGGAGAAAAACATTCAGTACTTC
>.|.|TRBJ1-1|TRBV27
CASSPFGQGSTEAFF
TGTGCCAGCAGTCCCTTTGGGCAGGGGAGCACTGAAGCTTTCTTT
>.|.|TRBJ2-7|TRBV5-1
CASSLLGHQSYEQYF
TGCGCCAGCAGCTTGCTTGGACACCAATCCTACGAGCAGTACTTC
>.|.|TRBJ1-5|TRBV30
CAWSGGSYNQPQHF
TGTGCCTGGAGTGGTGGCAGCTACAATCAGCCCCAGCATTTT
>.|TRBD1|TRBJ2-7|TRBV6-6
CASNTPGQGAGEQYF
TGTGCCAGCAATACGCCGGGACAGGGGGCTGGCGAGCAGTACTTC
>.|TRBD2|TRBJ2-7|TRBV7-2
CASSLTGTSSYEQYF
TGTGCCAGCAGCCTAACCGGGACTAGCTCCTACGAGCAGTACTTC
>.|TRBD1|TRBJ1-4|TRBV15
CATSATGAGEKLFF
TGTGCCACCAGCGCAACAGGGGCGGGGGAAAAACTGTTTTTT
>.|.|TRBJ1-3|TRBV4-1
CASSQGGFGNTIYF
TGCGCCAGCAGCCAAGGGGGTTTTGGAAACACCATATATTTT
>.|TRBD1|TRBJ2-7|TRBV29-1
CSYGQGDYEQYF
TGCAGCTACGGACAGGGGGACTACGAGCAGTACTTC
>.|TRBD2|TRBJ2-1|TRBV5-1
CASSLIGLAGGPVNEQFF
TGCGCCAGCAGCTTGATAGGGCTAGCGGGAGGCCCGGTGAATGAGCAGTTCTTC
>.|TRBD1|TRBJ1-2|TRBV7-8
CASSPPGQGFGGYTF
TGTGCCAGCAGCCCGCCCGGACAGGGATTCGGTGGCTACACCTTC
>.|.|TRBJ2-7|TRBV12-2
CASRLTPPGQIHYEQYF
TGTGCAAGTCGCTTGACACCTCCGGGACAGATACACTACGAGCAGTACTTC
>.|TRBD2|TRBJ2-5|TRBV2
CASSIPAGETQYF
TGTGCCAGCTCTATCCCAGCGGGGGAGACCCAGTACTTC
>.|TRBD1|TRBJ1-5|TRBV5-1
CASSLEQGGPNQPQHF
TGCGCCAGCAGCTTGGAACAGGGGGGACCCAATCAGCCCCAGCATTTT
>.|.|TRBJ2-2|TRBV7-6
CASSRNTGELFF
TGTGCCAGCAGCCGAAACACCGGGGAGCTGTTTTTT
>.|TRBD1|TRBJ2-2|TRBV5-1
CASSLAGDSRTGELFF
TGCGCCAGCAGCTTGGCCGGGGACAGTCGCACCGGGGAGCTGTTTTTT
>.|TRBD2|TRBJ2-3|TRBV7-6
CASSPVVAGDTQYF
TGTGCCAGCAGCCCCGTGGTAGCGGGCGATACGCAGTATTTT
>.|TRBD2|TRBJ2-1|TRBV6-1
CASRTGTSADEQFF
TGTGCCAGCAGGACCGGGACTAGCGCTGATGAGCAGTTCTTC
>once|TRBD1|TRBJ1-2|TRBV6-6
CASSPTGGSDYGYTF
TGTGCCAGCAGTCCTACAGGGGGTAGTGACTATGGCTACACCTTC
>.|TRBD1|TRBJ1-6|TRBV7-6
CASSLSQGGSPLHF
TGTGCCAGCAGCTTAAGTCAGGGGGGTTCACCCCTCCACTTT
>.|.|TRBJ2-7|TRBV11-2
CASSFVAGQDF
TGTGCCAGCAGCTTTGTGGCAGGGCAAGACTTC
>.|TRBD2|TRBJ2-7|TRBV4-1
CASSQDRVWRESSYEQYF
TGCGCCAGCAGCCAAGATCGAGTTTGGCGGGAGAGCTCCTACGAGCAGTACTTC
>.|.|TRBJ1-2|TRBV5-8
CASSLTGLRGYTF
TGTGCCAGCAGCTTGACAGGGCTCCGTGGCTACACCTTC
>.|TRBD2|TRBJ2-3|TRBV6-5
CASSYSLLAGSDTQYF
TGTGCCAGCAGTTACTCCCTACTAGCGGGCAGTGACACGCAGTATTTT
>.|.|TRBJ1-5|TRBV7-8
CASSLGDQVNQPQHF
TGTGCCAGCAGCTTAGGCGATCAGGTTAATCAGCCCCAGCATTTT
>once|.|TRBJ1-5|TRBV7-2
CASSPNLGNQPQHF
TGTGCCAGCAGCCCAAACTTGGGCAATCAGCCCCAGCATTTT
>.|TRBD1|TRBJ2-1|TRBV5-4
CASGKQGPLDEQFF
TGTGCCAGCGGTAAACAGGGGCCTTTAGATGAGCAGTTCTTC
>.|.|TRBJ2-7|TRBV10-3
CAISESGGTTYEQYF
TGTGCCATCAGTGAGTCGGGGGGTACAACGTACGAGCAGTACTTC
>once|.|TRBJ2-7|TRBV11-3
CASSPQGGYEQYF
TGTGCCAGCAGCCCACAGGGTGGTTACGAGCAGTACTTC
>.|TRBD1|TRBJ2-5|TRBV29-1
CSVEPRDRGYQETQYF
TGCAGCGTTGAACCCCGGGACAGGGGTTACCAAGAGACCCAGTACTTC
>few|TRBD2|TRBJ2-1|TRBV18
CASSPWTSNYNEQFF
TGTGCCAGCTCACCATGGACTAGCAATTACAATGAGCAGTTCTTC
>.|.|TRBJ1-1|TRBV12-5
CASGLVLGGAFF
TGTGCTAGTGGTTTGGTACTTGGTGGAGCTTTCTTT
>.|TRBD1|TRBJ2-7|TRBV6-6
CASTRQGTYEQYF
TGTGCCAGCACCAGACAGGGGACCTACGAGCAGTACTTC
>.|.|TRBJ2-3|TRBV4-2
CASSQDLVPTDTQYF
TGTGCCAGCAGCCAAGATCTGGTCCCCACAGATACGCAGTATTTT
>.|TRBD1|TRBJ1-2|TRBV19
CASTQDRGRYGYTF
TGTGCCAGTACCCAGGACAGGGGACGATATGGCTACACCTTC
>.|.|TRBJ2-2|TRBV5-1
CASSLGSGNTGELFF
TGCGCCAGCAGCTTGGGTAGCGGAAACACCGGGGAGCTGTTTTTT
>.|TRBD2|TRBJ2-1|TRBV30
CAWSVSGGNEQFF
TGTGCCTGGAGTGTAAGCGGGGGGAATGAGCAGTTCTTC
>.|.|TRBJ2-6|TRBV4-1
CASSSGAGANVLTF
TGCGCCAGCAGTTCTGGGGCCGGGGCCAACGTCCTGACTTTC
>.|TRBD1|TRBJ2-6|TRBV11-2
CASSLEGGLSSGANVLTF
TGTGCCAGCAGCTTAGAAGGGGGCCTTTCCTCTGGGGCCAACGTCCTGACTTTC
>.|.|TRBJ2-2|TRBV2
CASSDQGSNTGELFF
TGTGCCAGCAGTGATCAGGGTTCGAACACCGGGGAGCTGTTTTTT
>once|TRBD1|TRBJ2-7|TRBV6-5
CASSAGTGSYEQYF
TGTGCCAGCAGTGCCGGGACAGGTTCCTACGAGCAGTACTTC
>.|TRBD1|TRBJ2-7|TRBV7-8
CASSLGDPGQGYTYEQYF
TGTGCCAGCAGCTTAGGGGATCCGGGACAGGGGTACACCTACGAGCAGTACTTC
>once|TRBD1|TRBJ1-2|TRBV28
CASSPGQGARYGYTF
TGTGCCAGCAGTCCAGGACAGGGGGCCCGCTATGGCTACACCTTC
>once|TRBD1|TRBJ2-2|TRBV25-1
CASQDRGAGELFF
TGTGCCAGCCAAGACAGGGGTGCCGGGGAGCTGTTTTTT
>.|.|TRBJ2-1|TRBV6-4
CASSVGLSSYNEQFF
TGTGCCAGCAGTGTCGGACTTAGCTCCTACAATGAGCAGTTCTTC
>.|TRBD1|TRBJ2-7|TRBV5-4
CASSRDRATYEQYF
TGTGCCAGCAGCCGGGACAGGGCAACCTACGAGCAGTACTTC
>.|.|TRBJ1-3|TRBV6-5
CASRWQVDSGNTIYF
TGTGCCAGCAGATGGCAGGTCGACTCTGGAAACACCATATATTTT
>.|.|TRBJ2-7|TRBV18
CASSRSSAVIYEQYF
TGTGCCAGCTCACGATCGAGCGCAGTTATCTACGAGCAGTACTTC
>.|TRBD1|TRBJ1-1|TRBV5-1
CASSRDRGPLNTEAFF
TGCGCCAGCAGCCGGGACAGGGGACCACTAAATACTGAAGCTTTCTTT